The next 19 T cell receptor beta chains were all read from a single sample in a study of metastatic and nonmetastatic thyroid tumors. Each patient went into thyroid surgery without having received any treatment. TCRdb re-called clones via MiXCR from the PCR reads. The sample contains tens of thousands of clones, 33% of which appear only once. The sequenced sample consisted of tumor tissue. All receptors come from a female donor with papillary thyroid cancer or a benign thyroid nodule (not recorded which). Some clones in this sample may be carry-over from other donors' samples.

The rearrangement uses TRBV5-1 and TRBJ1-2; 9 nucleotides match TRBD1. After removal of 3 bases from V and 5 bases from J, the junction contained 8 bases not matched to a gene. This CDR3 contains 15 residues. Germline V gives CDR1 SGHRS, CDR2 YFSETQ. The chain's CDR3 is CASSSQGDRVYGYTF. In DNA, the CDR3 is TGCGCCAGCAGCTCCCAGGGGGACAGGGTTTATGGCTACACCTTC. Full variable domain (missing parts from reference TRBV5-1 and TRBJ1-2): KAGVTQTPRYLIKTRGQQVTLSCSPISGHRSVSWYQQTPGQGLQFLFEYFSETQRNKGNFPGRFSGRQFSNSRSEMNVSTLELGDSALYLCASSSQGDRVYGYTFGSGTRLTVV.

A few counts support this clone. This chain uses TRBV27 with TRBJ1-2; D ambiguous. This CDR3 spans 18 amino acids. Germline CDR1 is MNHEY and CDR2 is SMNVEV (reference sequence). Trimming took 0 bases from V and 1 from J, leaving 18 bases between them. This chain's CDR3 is CASSLSVSGLGINYGYTF. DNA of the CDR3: TGTGCCAGCAGTTTATCGGTCAGTGGGTTGGGAATTAACTATGGCTACACCTTC.

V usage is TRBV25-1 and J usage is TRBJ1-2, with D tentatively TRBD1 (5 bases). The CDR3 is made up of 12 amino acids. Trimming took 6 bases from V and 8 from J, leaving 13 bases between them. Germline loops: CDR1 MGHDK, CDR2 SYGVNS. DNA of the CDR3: TGTGCCAGCAGGGTCAAGGGACTAGGCTACACCTTC. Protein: CASRVKGLGYTF.

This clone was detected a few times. The CDR3 coding sequence is TGTGCCAGCAGTGACTCGGGAGTCAATGAGCAGTTCTTC. Residues: CASSDSGVNEQFF. This rearrangement joins TRBV6-4 to TRBJ2-1; the D gene is possibly TRBD2 (5 bases). The CDR3 extends over 13 amino acids. V lost 0 bases and J 6 bases, leaving 6 bases between the germline ends. Germline V gene sequence: CDR1 MRHNA, CDR2 SNTAGT.

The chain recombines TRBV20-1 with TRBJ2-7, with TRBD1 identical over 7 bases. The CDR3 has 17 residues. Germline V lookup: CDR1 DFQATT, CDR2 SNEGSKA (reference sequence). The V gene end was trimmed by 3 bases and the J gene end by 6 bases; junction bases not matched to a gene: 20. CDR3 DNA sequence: TGCAGTGCTAGTCCCCGCCGCCAGACAGGGCCACTAAGCGAGCAGTACTTC. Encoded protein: CSASPRRQTGPLSEQYF.

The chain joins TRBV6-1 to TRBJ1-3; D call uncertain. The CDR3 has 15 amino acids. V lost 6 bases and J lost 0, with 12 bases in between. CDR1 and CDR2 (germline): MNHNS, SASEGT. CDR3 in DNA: TGTGCCAGCAGACACATGGCCGACTCTGGAAACACCATATATTTT. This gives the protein CASRHMADSGNTIYF.

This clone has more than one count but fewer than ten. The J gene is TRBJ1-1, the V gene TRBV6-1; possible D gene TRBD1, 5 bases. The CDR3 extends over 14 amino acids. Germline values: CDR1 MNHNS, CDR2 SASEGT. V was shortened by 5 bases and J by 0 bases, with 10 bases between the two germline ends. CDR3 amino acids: CASSLGTLNTEAFF. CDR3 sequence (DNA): TGTGCCAGCAGTCTGGGGACGTTGAACACTGAAGCTTTCTTT.

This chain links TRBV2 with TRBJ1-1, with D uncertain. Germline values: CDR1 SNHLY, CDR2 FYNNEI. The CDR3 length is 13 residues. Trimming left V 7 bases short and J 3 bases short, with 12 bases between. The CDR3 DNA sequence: TGTGCCAGCACCTCCCCGTGGGACACTGAAGCTTTCTTT. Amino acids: CASTSPWDTEAFF.

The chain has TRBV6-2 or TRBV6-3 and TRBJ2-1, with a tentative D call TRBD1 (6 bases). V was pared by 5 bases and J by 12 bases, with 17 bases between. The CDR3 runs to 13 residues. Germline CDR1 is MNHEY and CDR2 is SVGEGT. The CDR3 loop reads CASSQSIDRTQFF. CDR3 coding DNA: TGTGCCAGCAGTCAATCTATAGACAGGACGCAGTTCTTC.

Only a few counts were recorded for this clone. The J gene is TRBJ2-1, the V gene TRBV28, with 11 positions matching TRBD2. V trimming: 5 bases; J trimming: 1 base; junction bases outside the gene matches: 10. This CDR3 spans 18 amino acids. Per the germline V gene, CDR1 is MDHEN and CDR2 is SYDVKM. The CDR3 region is CASSGFVSSGRSYNEQFF. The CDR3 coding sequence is TGTGCCAGCAGTGGGTTCGTATCTAGCGGGAGGTCCTACAATGAGCAGTTCTTC.

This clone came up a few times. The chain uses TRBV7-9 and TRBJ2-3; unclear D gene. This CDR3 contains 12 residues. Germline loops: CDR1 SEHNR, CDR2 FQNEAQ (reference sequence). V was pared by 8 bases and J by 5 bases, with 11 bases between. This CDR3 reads CASGPAIDTQYF. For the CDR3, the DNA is TGTGCCAGCGGTCCCGCGATAGATACGCAGTATTTT.

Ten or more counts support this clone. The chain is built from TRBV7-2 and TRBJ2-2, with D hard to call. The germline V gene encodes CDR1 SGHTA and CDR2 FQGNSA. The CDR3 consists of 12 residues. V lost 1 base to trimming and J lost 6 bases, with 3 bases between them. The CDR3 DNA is TGTGCCAGCAGCTTAGGGTCCGGGGAGCTGTTTTTT. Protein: CASSLGSGELFF.

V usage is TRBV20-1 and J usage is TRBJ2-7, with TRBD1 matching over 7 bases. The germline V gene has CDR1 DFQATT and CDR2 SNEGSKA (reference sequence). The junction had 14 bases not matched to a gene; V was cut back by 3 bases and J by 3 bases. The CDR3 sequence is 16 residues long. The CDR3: CSASPPLRDSYYEQYF. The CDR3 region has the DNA TGCAGTGCTAGTCCACCCTTAAGGGACAGCTACTACGAGCAGTACTTC.

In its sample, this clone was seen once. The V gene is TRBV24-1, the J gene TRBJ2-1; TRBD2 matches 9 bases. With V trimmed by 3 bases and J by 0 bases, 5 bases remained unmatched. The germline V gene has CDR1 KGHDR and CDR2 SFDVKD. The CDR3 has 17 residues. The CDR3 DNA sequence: TGTGCCACCAGTGATCGGCTAGCGGGGAGCTCCTACAATGAGCAGTTCTTC. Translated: CATSDRLAGSSYNEQFF.

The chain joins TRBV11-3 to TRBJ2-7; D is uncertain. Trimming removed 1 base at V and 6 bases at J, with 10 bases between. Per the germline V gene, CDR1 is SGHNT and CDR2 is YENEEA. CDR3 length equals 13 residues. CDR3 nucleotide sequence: TGTGCCAGCAGCTTAGGGCGGCTCGGCGAGCAGTACTTC. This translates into CASSLGRLGEQYF.

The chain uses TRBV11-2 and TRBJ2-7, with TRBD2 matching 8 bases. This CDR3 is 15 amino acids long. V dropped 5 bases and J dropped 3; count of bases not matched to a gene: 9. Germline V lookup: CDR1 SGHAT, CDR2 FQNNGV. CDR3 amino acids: CASSPLAGSHYEQYF. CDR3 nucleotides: TGTGCCAGCAGCCCCTTAGCGGGATCTCACTACGAGCAGTACTTC.

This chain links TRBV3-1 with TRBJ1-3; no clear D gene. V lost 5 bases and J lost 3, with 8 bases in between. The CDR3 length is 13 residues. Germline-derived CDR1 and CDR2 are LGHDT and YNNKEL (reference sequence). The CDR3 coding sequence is TGTGCCAGCAGCTCGCCTAATGGAAACACCATATATTTT. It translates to CASSSPNGNTIYF.

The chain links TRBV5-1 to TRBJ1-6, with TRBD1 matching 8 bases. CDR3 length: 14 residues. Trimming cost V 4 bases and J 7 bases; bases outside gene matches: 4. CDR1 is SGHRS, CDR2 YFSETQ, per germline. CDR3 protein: CASSAGQGNSPLHF. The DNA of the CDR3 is TGCGCCAGCAGCGCAGGACAGGGAAATTCACCCCTCCACTTT.

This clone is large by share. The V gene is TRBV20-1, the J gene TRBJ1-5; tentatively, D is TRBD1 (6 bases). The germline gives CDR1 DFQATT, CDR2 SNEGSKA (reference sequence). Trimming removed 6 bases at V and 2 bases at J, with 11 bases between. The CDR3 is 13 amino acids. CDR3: CSAYRDGNQPQHF. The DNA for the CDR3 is TGCAGTGCCTACAGGGACGGCAATCAGCCCCAGCATTTT.